This T cell receptor (beta chain) was identified during a study of blood T cells in healthy people across ages (dated by TCRdb to the mid-2010s). Background for the entire study: In model experiments, template switching captured about one uniquely barcoded TCR beta cDNA molecule for every two T cells. The study measured age-related changes in TCR beta repertoire diversity using deep sequencing normalized with unique cDNA molecular identifiers. Four age groups were formed from the donors: young (average around 15 years), middle-aged (roughly 38), aged (about 62) and long-lived (about 75). To avoid experimental bias, donors of different ages were spread randomly across the sequencing lanes. Two additional independent replicas of 1 million unique cDNA reads from the same blood draw were analyzed for two donors (one aged 18 to 30 and one aged 80 or older). General study outcomes and caveats: Compared with the aged group, the long-lived group had more naive CD4+ T cells, fewer expanded clones and increased TCR diversity, a pattern suggesting age selection. As age increased, observed TCR beta diversity per million T cells dropped in a roughly linear way, and a significant reduction was already evident by age about 40. Donor CMV infection status was unknown, potentially confounding age-related changes in expanded clonotypes. Bulk unsorted PBMC profiling prevented conclusive comparison of naive and antigen-experienced compartments. Total diversity estimates from one million sequenced T cells were considered lower bounds and underestimates. There was a strong correlation between observed TCR beta diversity and the percentage of naive T cells measured by flow cytometry.

Donors were 30 to 45 systemically healthy Caucasian individuals from Russia aged roughly 6 to 100 years. Each donor gave 8 to 10 milliliters of peripheral blood, drawn into EDTA-treated Vacutainer tubes. PBMCs were isolated by Ficoll-Paque density-gradient centrifugation, with at least 7 million obtained per sample. Total RNA, at least 6 micrograms per sample, was extracted from PBMCs with Trizol reagent. Naive CD45RAhigh/CD27high T cell percentages were measured by flow cytometry on a PBMC aliquot from every donor. Only a few counts were recorded for this clonotype. Its antigen specificity is not known. Base qualities were left out, and no much larger clone turns up one base away. Receptor libraries were prepared by 5' RACE. TCRdb records Illumina HiSeq 2500 as the sequencer. The second PCR ran for roughly 7 to 12 cycles and used a J-beta primer mix along with a sample-barcoded 5' primer. A template-switch 5' adaptor carrying 12 random nucleotides introduced a unique molecular identifier onto each TCR beta cDNA molecule. Each sample yielded at least 2.5 million CDR3-containing paired-end reads. The Mint cDNA synthesis kit, primed by a TRBC-specific oligonucleotide, was used to synthesize first-strand cDNA from all RNA. Following uracil-DNA glycosylase treatment, a first 18-cycle PCR with universal primers M1SS and BC2_uni_R was performed on all cDNA. The original methods were these. Normalization of each sample was performed by random selection of 1 million high-quality reads, each carrying a distinct molecular identifier. Reads sharing molecular identifiers were discarded rather than binned into consensus sequences. MiTCR, set to a Q25 quality threshold and the strictest error-elimination algorithm, was used for CDR3 identification, clonotype clustering and error correction. A nonparametric unseen species model with Euler transformation was used to estimate lower-bound total TCR beta diversity. TCRdb itself trimmed the public reads at Q25 with fastp, ran MiXCR and retained productive beta chains. Merged by CDR3 protein, the rows form single entries marked with the most common genes and DNA. TCRdb, rather than the study authors, made the V and J calls. For this sample there are approximately 810,000 distinct CDR3 sequences; roughly 34% appear just once. 10% to 15% of the sample lies in the top ten.

Based on the germline V gene, the CDR1 and CDR2 sequences are SGHTA and FQGNSA. Counted from cysteine to phenylalanine, this CDR3 has 15 amino acids. Only the CDR3 region is kept as DNA, spanning 45 bases read in frame from base 1. Between the V and J ends, shortened by 4 bases and 6 bases respectively, the junction contains 16 bases. The chain links TRBV7-2 with TRBJ1-5; a tentative D match to TRBD1 spans 5 bases. The clonotype comes from a man younger than 35 in good health. Sequencing was performed on blood. CDR3 sequence: CASSSNPGGSQPQHF. The sequenced DNA: TGTGCCAGCAGCTCGAACCCGGGGGGGTCTCAGCCCCAGCATTTT.